In this sample, the clone carrying this T cell receptor beta chain turned up a few times. TCRdb passed the RT-PCR reads through MiXCR, listing each CDR3 protein once. Of 650,000 to 800,000 distinct CDR3 sequences in the sample, 13% to 15% were seen once. V lost 2 bases and J lost 1, with 14 bases in between. Per the germline V gene, CDR1 is DFQATT and CDR2 is SNEGSKA (reference sequence). The CDR3 consists of 15 residues. Specimen: memory CD4+ T cells from blood. The V call is TRBV20-1, the J call TRBJ1-1; D perhaps matches TRBD1 (5 bases). The TCR originated in a female donor in good health, serving as a healthy control. The CDR3: CSARSPSQGNTEAFF. CDR3 nucleotides: TGCAGTGCTAGATCCCCTTCCCAGGGGAACACTGAAGCTTTCTTT.